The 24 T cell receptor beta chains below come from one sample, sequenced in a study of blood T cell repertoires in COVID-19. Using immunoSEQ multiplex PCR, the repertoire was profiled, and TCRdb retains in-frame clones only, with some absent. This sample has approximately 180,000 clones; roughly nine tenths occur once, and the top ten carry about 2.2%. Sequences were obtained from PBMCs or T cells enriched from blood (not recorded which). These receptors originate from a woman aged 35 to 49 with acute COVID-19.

In DNA form, the CDR3 reads TGTGCCAGCTCACCTCAAATGAACACTGAAGCTTTCTTT. This translates into CASSPQMNTEAFF. The J gene is TRBJ1-1, the V gene TRBV18; D call uncertain. CDR1 is KGHSH, CDR2 LQKENI, per germline. Trimming took off 3 bases at V and 0 bases at J, with 5 bases between the two ends. The CDR3 length is 13 residues.

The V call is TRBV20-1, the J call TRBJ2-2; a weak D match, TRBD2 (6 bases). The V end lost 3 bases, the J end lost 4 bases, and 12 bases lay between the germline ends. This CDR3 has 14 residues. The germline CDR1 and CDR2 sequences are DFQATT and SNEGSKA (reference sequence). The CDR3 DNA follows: TGCAGTGCTAGTCAGGGAGGTGTCACCGGGGAGCTGTTTTTT. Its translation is CSASQGGVTGELFF.

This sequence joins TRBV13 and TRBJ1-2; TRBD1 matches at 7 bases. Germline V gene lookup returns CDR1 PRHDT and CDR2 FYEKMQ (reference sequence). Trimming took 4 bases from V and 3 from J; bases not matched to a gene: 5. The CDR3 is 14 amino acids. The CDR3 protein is CASSSPGQDYGYTF. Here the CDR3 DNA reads TGTGCCAGCAGCTCCCCTGGACAGGACTATGGCTACACCTTC.

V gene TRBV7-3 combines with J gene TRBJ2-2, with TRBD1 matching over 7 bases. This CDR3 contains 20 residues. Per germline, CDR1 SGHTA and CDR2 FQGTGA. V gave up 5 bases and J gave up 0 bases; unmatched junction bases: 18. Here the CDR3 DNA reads TGTGCCAGCAGCCCCATCCCATGGACAGGCGCTCGAGCGAACACCGGGGAGCTGTTTTTT. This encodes CASSPIPWTGARANTGELFF.

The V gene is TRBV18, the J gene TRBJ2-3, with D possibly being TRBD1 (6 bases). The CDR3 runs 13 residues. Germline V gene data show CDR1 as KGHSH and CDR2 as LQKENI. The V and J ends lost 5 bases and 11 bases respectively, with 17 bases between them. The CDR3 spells CASSTRQDSQQYF. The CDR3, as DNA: TGTGCCAGCTCAACTAGACAGGACTCACAGCAGTATTTT.

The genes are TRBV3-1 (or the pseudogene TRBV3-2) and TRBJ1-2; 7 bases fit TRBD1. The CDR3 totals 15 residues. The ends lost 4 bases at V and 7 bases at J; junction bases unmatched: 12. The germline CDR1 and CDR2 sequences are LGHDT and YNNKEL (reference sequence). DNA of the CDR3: TGTGCCAGCAGCCGCCAGCTCACAGGGGATGGTGGCTACACCTTC. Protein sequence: CASSRQLTGDGGYTF.

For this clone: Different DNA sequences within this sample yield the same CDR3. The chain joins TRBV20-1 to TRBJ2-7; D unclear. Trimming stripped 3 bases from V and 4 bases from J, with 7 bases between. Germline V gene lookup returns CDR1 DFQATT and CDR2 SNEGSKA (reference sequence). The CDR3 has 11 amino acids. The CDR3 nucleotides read TGCAGTGCTAGTAGGAGTTACGAGCAGTACTTC. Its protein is CSASRSYEQYF.

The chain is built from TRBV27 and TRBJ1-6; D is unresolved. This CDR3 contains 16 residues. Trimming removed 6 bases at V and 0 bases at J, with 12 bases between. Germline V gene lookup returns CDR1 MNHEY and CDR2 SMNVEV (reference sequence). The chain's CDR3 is CASSPRQSSYNSPLHF. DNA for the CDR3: TGTGCCAGCAGCCCCAGACAATCCTCCTATAATTCACCCCTCCACTTT.

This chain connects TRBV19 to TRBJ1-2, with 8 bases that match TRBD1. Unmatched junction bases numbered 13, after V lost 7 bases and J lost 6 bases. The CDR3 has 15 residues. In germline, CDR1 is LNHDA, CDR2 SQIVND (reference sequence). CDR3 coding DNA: TGTGCCAGTAACCCGGACAGGGCGTATACTCATGGCTACACCTTC. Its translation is CASNPDRAYTHGYTF.

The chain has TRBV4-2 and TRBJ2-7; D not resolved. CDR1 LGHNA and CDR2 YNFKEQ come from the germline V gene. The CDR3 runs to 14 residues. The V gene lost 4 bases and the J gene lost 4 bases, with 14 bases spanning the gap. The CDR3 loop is CASSPSVGSYEQYF. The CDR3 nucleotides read TGTGCCAGCAGCCCCAGCGTTGGGTCTTACGAGCAGTACTTC.

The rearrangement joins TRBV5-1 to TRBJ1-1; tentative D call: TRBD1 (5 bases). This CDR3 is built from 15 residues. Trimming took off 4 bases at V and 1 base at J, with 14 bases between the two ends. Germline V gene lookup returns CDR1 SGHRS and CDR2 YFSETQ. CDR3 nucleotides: TGCGCCAGCAGCCTCATACAGGCAACGAACACTGAAGCTTTCTTT. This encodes CASSLIQATNTEAFF.

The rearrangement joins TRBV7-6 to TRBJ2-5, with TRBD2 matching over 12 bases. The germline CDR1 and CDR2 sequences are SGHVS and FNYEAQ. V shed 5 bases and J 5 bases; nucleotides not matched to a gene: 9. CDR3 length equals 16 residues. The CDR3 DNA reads TGTGCCAGCAGCCTTCTAGCGGGGGGGAGGTCGGAGACCCAGTACTTC. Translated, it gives CASSLLAGGRSETQYF.

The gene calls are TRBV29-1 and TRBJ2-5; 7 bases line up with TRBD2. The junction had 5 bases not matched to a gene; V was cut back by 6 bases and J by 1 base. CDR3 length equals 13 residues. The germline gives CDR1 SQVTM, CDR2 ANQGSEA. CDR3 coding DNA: TGCAGCGTGGGGGGGGGAACCCAAGAGACCCAGTACTTC. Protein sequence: CSVGGGTQETQYF.

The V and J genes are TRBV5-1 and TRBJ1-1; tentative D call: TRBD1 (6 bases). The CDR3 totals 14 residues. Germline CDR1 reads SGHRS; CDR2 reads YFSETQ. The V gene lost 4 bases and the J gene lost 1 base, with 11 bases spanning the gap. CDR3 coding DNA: TGCGCCAGCAGCATCAGGGGTGGGAACACTGAAGCTTTCTTT. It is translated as CASSIRGGNTEAFF.

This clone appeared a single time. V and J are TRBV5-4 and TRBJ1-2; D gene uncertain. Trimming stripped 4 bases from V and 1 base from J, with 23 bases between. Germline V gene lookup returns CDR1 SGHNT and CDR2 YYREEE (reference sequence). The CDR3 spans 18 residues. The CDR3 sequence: CASSRGVTRMEVNYGYTF. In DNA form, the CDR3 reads TGTGCCAGCAGCCGCGGAGTTACTAGGATGGAAGTTAACTATGGCTACACCTTC.

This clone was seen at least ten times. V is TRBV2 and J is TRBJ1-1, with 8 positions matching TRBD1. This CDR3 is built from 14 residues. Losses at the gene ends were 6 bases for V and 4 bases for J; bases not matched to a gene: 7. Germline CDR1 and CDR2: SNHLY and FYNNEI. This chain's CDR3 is CASSEGTGGTEAFF. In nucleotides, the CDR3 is TGTGCCAGCAGCGAGGGCACAGGGGGCACTGAAGCTTTCTTT.

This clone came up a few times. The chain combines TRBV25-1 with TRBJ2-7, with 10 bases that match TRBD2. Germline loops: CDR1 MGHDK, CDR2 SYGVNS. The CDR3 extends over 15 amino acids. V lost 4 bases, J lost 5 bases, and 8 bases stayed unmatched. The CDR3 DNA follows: TGTGCCAGCAGTGGGCGAGCTAGCGGGAGCGACGAGCAGTACTTC. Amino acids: CASSGRASGSDEQYF.

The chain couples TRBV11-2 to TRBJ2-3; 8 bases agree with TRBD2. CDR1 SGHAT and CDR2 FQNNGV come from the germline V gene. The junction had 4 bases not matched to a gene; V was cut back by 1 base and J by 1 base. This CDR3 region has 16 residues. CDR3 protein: CASSLAGGPGTDTQYF. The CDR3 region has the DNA TGTGCCAGCAGCTTAGCGGGGGGGCCCGGCACAGATACGCAGTATTTT.

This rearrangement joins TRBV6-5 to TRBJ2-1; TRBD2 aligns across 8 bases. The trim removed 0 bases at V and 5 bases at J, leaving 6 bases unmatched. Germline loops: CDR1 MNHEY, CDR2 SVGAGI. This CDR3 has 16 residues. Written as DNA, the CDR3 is TGTGCCAGCAGTTACTCGAATCGGGGGGGCGACAATGAGCAGTTCTTC. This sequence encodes CASSYSNRGGDNEQFF.

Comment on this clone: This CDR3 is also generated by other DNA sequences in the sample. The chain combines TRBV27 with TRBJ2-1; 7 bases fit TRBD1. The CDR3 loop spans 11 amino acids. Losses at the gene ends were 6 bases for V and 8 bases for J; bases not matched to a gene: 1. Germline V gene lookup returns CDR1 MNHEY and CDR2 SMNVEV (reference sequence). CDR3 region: CASRQGYEQFF. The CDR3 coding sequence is TGTGCCAGCAGACAGGGGTATGAGCAGTTCTTC.

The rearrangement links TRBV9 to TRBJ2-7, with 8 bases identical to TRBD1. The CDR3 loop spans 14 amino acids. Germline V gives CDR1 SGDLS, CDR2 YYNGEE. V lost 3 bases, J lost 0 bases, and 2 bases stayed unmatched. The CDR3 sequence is CASSGTGSSYEQYF. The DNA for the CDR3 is TGTGCCAGCAGCGGGACAGGGAGCTCCTACGAGCAGTACTTC.

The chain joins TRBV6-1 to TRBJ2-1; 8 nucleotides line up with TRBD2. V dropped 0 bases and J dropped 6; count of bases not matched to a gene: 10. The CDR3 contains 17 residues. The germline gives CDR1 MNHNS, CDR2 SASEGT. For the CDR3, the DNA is TGTGCCAGCAGTGAAGCGGGGTTACTAGCGGAGGTCAATGAGCAGTTCTTC. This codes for CASSEAGLLAEVNEQFF.

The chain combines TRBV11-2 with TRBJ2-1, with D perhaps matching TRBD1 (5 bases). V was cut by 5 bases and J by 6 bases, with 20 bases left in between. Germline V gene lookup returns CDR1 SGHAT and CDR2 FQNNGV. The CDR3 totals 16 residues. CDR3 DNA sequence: TGTGCCAGCAGCGGCACAGGCTCCTCGCCCTCCAATGAGCAGTTCTTC. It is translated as CASSGTGSSPSNEQFF.

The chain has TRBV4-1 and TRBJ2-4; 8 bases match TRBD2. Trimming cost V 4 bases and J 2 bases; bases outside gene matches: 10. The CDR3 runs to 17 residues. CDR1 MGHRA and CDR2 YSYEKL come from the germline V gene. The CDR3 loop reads CASSPGGTRGPKNIQYF. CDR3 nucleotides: TGCGCCAGCAGCCCAGGCGGGACTAGAGGGCCCAAAAACATTCAGTACTTC.